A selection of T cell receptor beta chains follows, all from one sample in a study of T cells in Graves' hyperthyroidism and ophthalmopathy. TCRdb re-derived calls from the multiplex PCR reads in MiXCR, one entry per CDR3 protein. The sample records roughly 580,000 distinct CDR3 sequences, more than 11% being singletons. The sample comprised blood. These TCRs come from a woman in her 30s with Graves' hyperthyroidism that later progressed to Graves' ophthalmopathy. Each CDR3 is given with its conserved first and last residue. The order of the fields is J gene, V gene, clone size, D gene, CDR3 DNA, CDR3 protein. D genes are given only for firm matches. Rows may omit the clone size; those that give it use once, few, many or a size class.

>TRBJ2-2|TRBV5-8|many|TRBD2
TGTGCCAGCAGGGGAGGGGCGGCGAACACCGGGGAGCTGTTTTTT
CASRGGAANTGELFF
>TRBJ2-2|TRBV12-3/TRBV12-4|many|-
TGTGCCAGCACCATTGAGATAAACACCGGGGAGCTGTTTTTT
CASTIEINTGELFF
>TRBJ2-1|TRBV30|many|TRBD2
TGTGCCCTCGGGGGGGGAGATGAGCAGTTCTTC
CALGGGDEQFF
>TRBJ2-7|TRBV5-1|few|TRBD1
TGCGCCAGCAGCTTGTTACCTACAGGGGGAAAGTCGTACGAGCAGTACTTC
CASSLLPTGGKSYEQYF
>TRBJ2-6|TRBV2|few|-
TGTGCCAGCAGTGAAGTGTCTGGGGCCAACGTCCTGACTTTC
CASSEVSGANVLTF
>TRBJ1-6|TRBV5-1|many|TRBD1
TGCGCCAGCAGAGAAGGTACAGGGGGTAGCTCACCCCTCCACTTT
CASREGTGGSSPLHF
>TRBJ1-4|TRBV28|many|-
TGTGCCAGCAAATTGGGTGTCGGGGAAGGTGAAAAACTGTTTTTT
CASKLGVGEGEKLFF
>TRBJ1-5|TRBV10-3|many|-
TGTGCCATCAGTGAGTTGGCAGGGCCCTATTCCCAGCATTTT
CAISELAGPYSQHF
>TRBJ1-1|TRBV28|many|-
TGTGCCAGCAGTCCCCCCGGGGGCACTGAAGCTTTCTTT
CASSPPGGTEAFF
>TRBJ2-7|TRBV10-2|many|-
TGCGCCAGCAGTGAGTGGGTGGGGGGCGGTGGCGAGCAGTACTTC
CASSEWVGGGGEQYF
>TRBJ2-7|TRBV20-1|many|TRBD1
TGCAGTGCTCCCCGACAGGGCGGATCCTACGAGCAGTACTTC
CSAPRQGGSYEQYF
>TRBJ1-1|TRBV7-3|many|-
TGTGCCAGCAGCTTAACTGGAGGGGAAAGGGGGACTGAAGCTTTCTTT
CASSLTGGERGTEAFF
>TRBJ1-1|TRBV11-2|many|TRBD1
TGTGCCAGCAGCGTCGGGCAGGGGGTCGTTGAAGCTTTCTTT
CASSVGQGVVEAFF
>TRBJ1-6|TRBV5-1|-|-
TGCGCCAGCAGCTTGCAGGACAGCTCCTATAATTCACCCCTCCACTTT
CASSLQDSSYNSPLHF
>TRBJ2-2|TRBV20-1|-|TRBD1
TGCAGTGCTAGGACAGGGGACACCGGGGAGCTGTTTTTT
CSARTGDTGELFF
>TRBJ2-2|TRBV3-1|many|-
TGTGCCAGCAGCCAAGAAATACTAGCCCCGAACACCGGGGAGCTGTTTTTT
CASSQEILAPNTGELFF
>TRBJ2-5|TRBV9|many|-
TGTGCCAGCAGCGTAGGTGCCAACGAAGGAGAGACCCAGTACTTC
CASSVGANEGETQYF
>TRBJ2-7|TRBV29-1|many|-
TGCAGCGTCTCCTTCGGGGCGGGGACCTACGAGCAGTACTTC
CSVSFGAGTYEQYF
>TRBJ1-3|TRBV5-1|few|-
TGCGCCAGCAGCTTGGGTCGGCTAGAGGGAAACACCATATATTTT
CASSLGRLEGNTIYF
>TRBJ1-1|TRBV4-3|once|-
TGCGCCAGCAGTGGTAGCGGGGGGAACACTGAAGCTTTCTTT
CASSGSGGNTEAFF
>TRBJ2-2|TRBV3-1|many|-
TGTGCCAGCAGCCCCAACGGGTCTCCTACCGGGGAGCTGTTTTTT
CASSPNGSPTGELFF
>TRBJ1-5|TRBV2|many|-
TGTGCCAGCAGTGAAGTTAGGAGCAATCAGCCCCAGCATTTT
CASSEVRSNQPQHF
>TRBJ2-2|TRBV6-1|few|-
TGTGCCAGCAGAGACAGGAACACCGGGGAGCTGTTTTTT
CASRDRNTGELFF
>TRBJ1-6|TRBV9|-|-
TGTGCCAGCAGCCCACCAGGCGACAGGTGGAATTCACCCCTCCACTTT
CASSPPGDRWNSPLHF
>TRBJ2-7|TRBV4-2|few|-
TGTGCCAGCAGCCAAGGGCGAGCGGCTACCTACGAGCAGTACTTC
CASSQGRAATYEQYF
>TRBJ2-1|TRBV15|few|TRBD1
TGTGCCACCAGCACCGACAGGGGGAGTAACAATGAGCAGTTCTTC
CATSTDRGSNNEQFF
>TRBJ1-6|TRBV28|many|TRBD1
TGTGCCAGCAGTGCCGACAGGGATAACTCACCCCTCCACTTT
CASSADRDNSPLHF
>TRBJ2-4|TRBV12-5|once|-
TGTGCTAGTGGTTTGGAACTCGGGACCGAGCTAGCCAAAAACATTCAGTACTTC
CASGLELGTELAKNIQYF
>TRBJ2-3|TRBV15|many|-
TGTGCCACCAGCAGAGTTCCCGGAGCTGCAGATACGCAGTATTTT
CATSRVPGAADTQYF
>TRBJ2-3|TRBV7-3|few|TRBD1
TGTGCCAGCAGCTCGACAGGGGGCAGTGGCACAGATACGCAGTATTTT
CASSSTGGSGTDTQYF
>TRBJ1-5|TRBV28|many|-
TGTGCCAGCAGTTTATCTTTTCCGGGCAATCAGCCCCAGCATTTT
CASSLSFPGNQPQHF
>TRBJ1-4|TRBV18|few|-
TGTGCCAGCTCACCACTAAGGGAGGTCGGTAATGAAAAACTGTTTTTT
CASSPLREVGNEKLFF